This T cell receptor (beta chain) was captured in a study of naive and memory T cell subsets. The beta constant-region primer was an equimolar mix of two oligonucleotides covering TRBC1 and TRBC2. Ligated cDNA was amplified by four rounds of PCR with nested alpha and beta constant-region primers and SP2. TCRdb analysed the UMI-ligation and nested PCR reads with MiXCR anew, one entry per CDR3 protein. The sample holds more than 120,000 distinct CDR3 sequences; about a fifth are singletons and the top ten take 0.6% to 0.8%. Study-wide results and caveats: Gini index rose across naive, CM, EM and EMRA in CD4 and CD8. A few larger clonotypes appeared in naive repertoires, especially CD8, possibly memory cells re-expressing CD45RA. Activation and differentiation may alter RNA-based TCR counts.

Sequential positive selection took CD4 T cells first, then CD8 T cells. Regarding this clonotype: What it binds is not known.

Trimming cost V 1 base and J 0 bases, with 10 bases left between them. The CDR3 runs 15 residues. The V gene's germline CDR1 is GTSNPN and CDR2 SVGIG (reference sequence). The chain is built from TRBV30 and TRBJ1-3; unclear D gene. The source is a human donor in good health. Sequencing input: naive CD8+ T cells from blood. The CDR3 region has the DNA TGTGCCTGGAGTGCCGGATCGCTCTCTGGAAACACCATATATTTT. Its protein product is CAWSAGSLSGNTIYF.